This TCR beta chain originates from a study of blood T cell repertoires in COVID-19. CDR1 is SQVTM and CDR2 is ANQGSEA in the germline V gene. The CDR3 runs to 13 residues. The V end lost 1 base, the J end lost 4 bases, and 10 bases lay between the germline ends. This clone was observed once. Using immunoSEQ multiplex PCR, the repertoire was profiled, and TCRdb retains in-frame clones only, with some absent. This repertoire shows around 160,000 clones, around 80% found once; its top ten account for 10% to 15%. The sample comprised peripheral blood. The receptor comes from a man between 60 and 70 years old with active or convalescent COVID-19. V gene TRBV29-1 combines with J gene TRBJ1-2; D gene unclear. The chain's CDR3 is CSVEVSSGYGYTF. In nucleotides, the CDR3 is TGCAGCGTTGAAGTCAGCTCGGGCTATGGCTACACCTTC.